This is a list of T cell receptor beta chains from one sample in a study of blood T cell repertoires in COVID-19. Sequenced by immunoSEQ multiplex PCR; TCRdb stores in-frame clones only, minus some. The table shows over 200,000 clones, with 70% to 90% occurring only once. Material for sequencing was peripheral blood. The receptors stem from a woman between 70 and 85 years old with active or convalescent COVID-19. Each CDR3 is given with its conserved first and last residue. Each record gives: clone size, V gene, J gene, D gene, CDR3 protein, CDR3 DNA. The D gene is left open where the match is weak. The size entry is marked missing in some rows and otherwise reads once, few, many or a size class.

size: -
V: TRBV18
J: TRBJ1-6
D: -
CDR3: CASSPPSRTLHF
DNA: TGTGCCAGCTCCCCGCCGTCCAGGACCCTCCACTTT

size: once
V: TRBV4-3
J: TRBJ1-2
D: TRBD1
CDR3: CASSPDRGQGNYGYTF
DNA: TGCGCCAGCAGCCCGGACAGGGGGCAGGGGAACTATGGCTACACCTTC

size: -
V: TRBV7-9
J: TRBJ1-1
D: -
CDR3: CASKIQTVTEAFF
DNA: TGTGCCAGCAAAATCCAGACAGTCACTGAAGCTTTCTTT

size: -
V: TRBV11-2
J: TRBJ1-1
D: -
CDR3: CASSPGFDTEAFF
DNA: TGTGCCAGCAGCCCAGGGTTCGACACTGAAGCTTTCTTT

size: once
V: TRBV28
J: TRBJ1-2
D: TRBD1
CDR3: CASSSGQEAGGYTF
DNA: TGTGCCAGCAGTTCTGGACAGGAGGCGGGGGGCTACACCTTC

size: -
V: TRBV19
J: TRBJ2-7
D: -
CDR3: CASSISSASEQYF
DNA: TGTGCCAGTAGTATATCTTCAGCGTCCGAGCAGTACTTC

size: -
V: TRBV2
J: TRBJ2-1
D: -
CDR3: CAGGSYNEQFF
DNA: TGTGCCGGTGGCAGCTACAATGAGCAGTTCTTC

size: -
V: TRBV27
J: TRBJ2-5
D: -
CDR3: CASRFTGYQETQYF
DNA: TGTGCCAGCAGATTTACAGGGTACCAAGAGACCCAGTACTTC

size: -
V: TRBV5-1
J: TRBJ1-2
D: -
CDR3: CASSLAGGIYGYTF
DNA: TGCGCCAGCAGCTTGGCCGGGGGAATCTATGGCTACACCTTC

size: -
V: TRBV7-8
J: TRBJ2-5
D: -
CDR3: CASSLGYGTPKVETQYF
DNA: TGTGCCAGCAGCTTAGGGTATGGGACACCGAAGGTGGAGACCCAGTACTTC

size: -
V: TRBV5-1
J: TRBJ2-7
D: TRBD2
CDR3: CASSLGVAGIYEQYF
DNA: TGCGCCAGCAGCTTGGGGGTAGCGGGGATTTACGAGCAGTACTTC

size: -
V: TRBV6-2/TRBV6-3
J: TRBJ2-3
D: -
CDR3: CASSFQTKTHSDTQYF
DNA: TGTGCCAGCAGTTTCCAGACTAAAACCCACTCTGATACGCAGTATTTT

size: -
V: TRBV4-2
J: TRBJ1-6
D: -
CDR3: CASSQAKGQINSPLHF
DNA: TGTGCCAGCAGCCAAGCGAAGGGGCAGATTAATTCACCCCTCCACTTT

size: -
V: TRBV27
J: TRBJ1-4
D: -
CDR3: CASSLYLGNEKLFF
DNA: TGTGCCAGCAGTTTATACTTGGGCAATGAAAAACTGTTTTTT

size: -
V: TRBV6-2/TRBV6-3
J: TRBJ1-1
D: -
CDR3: CASSYDYRVVGNTEAFF
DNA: TGTGCCAGCAGTTACGATTACAGGGTCGTTGGGAACACTGAAGCTTTCTTT